The rows below give T cell receptor beta chains drawn from one sample of a study of blood T cell repertoires in COVID-19. The data were produced by immunoSEQ multiplex PCR, yet TCRdb's version contains in-frame clones alone and is incomplete. The sample has about 230,000 clones, approximately 84% seen once. The sample comprised peripheral blood. The receptors derive from a man aged 35 to 55 with acute or convalescent COVID-19. The CDR3 runs from the conserved cysteine through the conserved F or W. Fields, in order: V gene, J gene, clone size, D gene, CDR3 DNA, CDR3 protein. D genes are given only for firm matches. Size is omitted from some rows. Given values are once, few, many or a class for expanded clones.

TRBV29-1	TRBJ2-4	-	-	TGCAGCGTTGCAGGGTCTGGGGCCAAAAACATTCAGTACTTC	CSVAGSGAKNIQYF
TRBV28	TRBJ1-2	-	-	TGTGCCAGCAGTGTGGACAGCGAATATGGCTACACCTTC	CASSVDSEYGYTF
TRBV27	TRBJ2-2	-	TRBD2	TGTGCCAGCAGTTCCTTAAGCGGGGGGGCCGCGAACACCGGGGAGCTGTTTTTT	CASSSLSGGAANTGELFF
TRBV5-3	TRBJ1-4	-	-	TGTGCCAGAAGCTGGGACTACAGTGCAACTAATGAAAAACTGTTTTTT	CARSWDYSATNEKLFF
TRBV14	TRBJ2-7	-	-	TGTGCCAGCAGCCAGGGGCAGACGTCCTACGAGCAGTACTTC	CASSQGQTSYEQYF
TRBV30	TRBJ2-2	-	-	TGTGCCTGGTTCTCGACCGGGGAGCTGTTTTTT	CAWFSTGELFF
TRBV7-2	TRBJ1-2	-	-	TGTGCCAGCAGCTTAGACAGGGAAAGAGTTAGTGGCTACACCTTC	CASSLDRERVSGYTF
TRBV10-3	TRBJ1-6	-	-	TGTGCCATCCGGGATGGGGGGGGCCGTTCACCCCTCCACTTT	CAIRDGGGRSPLHF
TRBV13	TRBJ1-4	-	TRBD1	TGTGCCAGCAGCTCTCGACAGGGATCAGGAAAACTGTTTTTT	CASSSRQGSGKLFF
TRBV2	TRBJ1-2	-	-	TGTGCCAGCAGTGACGACAGCTCGGTTTATGGCTACACCTTC	CASSDDSSVYGYTF
TRBV9	TRBJ2-1	-	-	TGTGCCAGCAGCGTAGCGGCCCATGCGGGTGCGGGATCCTACAATGAGCAGTTCTTC	CASSVAAHAGAGSYNEQFF
TRBV29-1	TRBJ1-2	-	-	TGCAGCGTTGAAGATCTGGACAGTTCAGCCTATGGCTACACCTTC	CSVEDLDSSAYGYTF
TRBV10-2	TRBJ1-6	-	TRBD1	TGCGCCAGCAGGAATCCGGGACAGGTCAATTCACCCCTCCACTTT	CASRNPGQVNSPLHF
TRBV5-1	TRBJ2-2	-	-	TGCGCCAGCAGCTTGCAGGGCGACACCGGGGAGCTGTTTTTT	CASSLQGDTGELFF
TRBV6-5	TRBJ2-7	-	-	TGTGCCAGCAGTTACTCAGGGGCGCCTGAGCAGTACTTC	CASSYSGAPEQYF
TRBV5-4	TRBJ1-1	-	TRBD1	TGTGCCAGCAGCTTGCTCGGGACAGTGAACACTGAAGCTTTCTTT	CASSLLGTVNTEAFF
TRBV7-9	TRBJ1-5	-	TRBD1	TGTGCCAGCAGCTCCGCCCGGACAGGTTCAAATCAGCCCCAGCATTTT	CASSSARTGSNQPQHF
TRBV7-9	TRBJ1-2	-	TRBD1	TGTGCCAGCAGCATGGACAGGCCTCTTCCAATCTATGGCTACACCTTC	CASSMDRPLPIYGYTF
TRBV19	TRBJ1-1	-	-	TGTGCCAGTAGTGCGACAGTTAACACTGAAGCTTTCTTT	CASSATVNTEAFF
TRBV7-7	TRBJ2-2	-	TRBD2	TGTGCCAGCAGCGCGACCGGGACTAGCGTCCCCGGGGAGCTGTTTTTT	CASSATGTSVPGELFF
TRBV7-8	TRBJ1-2	-	TRBD1	TGTGCCAGCAGCCCCCGGACAGGGGTCTATGGCTACACCTTC	CASSPRTGVYGYTF
TRBV20-1	TRBJ2-1	-	TRBD2	TGCAGTGCTAGTTTTGGACTAGCGGGGGGCAATGAGCAGTTCTTC	CSASFGLAGGNEQFF
TRBV7-2	TRBJ1-2	-	-	TGTGCCAGCAGCTTATCGGGGGTCCCCTACTATGGCTACACCTTC	CASSLSGVPYYGYTF
TRBV5-4	TRBJ2-1	-	TRBD1	TGTGCCAGCAGCTTCCCGGGACAGGGCTTCAATGAGCAGTTCTTC	CASSFPGQGFNEQFF
TRBV4-2	TRBJ1-2	-	TRBD1	TGTGCCAGCAGCCAAGACGGACAGGGGAGGGGTGGCTACACCTTC	CASSQDGQGRGGYTF
TRBV10-2	TRBJ1-2	-	-	TGCGCCAGCGGACGGGAACCAACAGGGATAGGCTACACCTTC	CASGREPTGIGYTF
TRBV28	TRBJ1-5	-	TRBD1	TGTGCCAGCAGCGGGACAGGGGCCTTCAATCAGCCCCAGCATTTT	CASSGTGAFNQPQHF
TRBV11-2	TRBJ2-7	few	TRBD1	TGTGCCAGCAGCTCGAGTAGGACAGGGGGTCTCGAGCAGTACTTC	CASSSSRTGGLEQYF
TRBV27	TRBJ2-5	-	-	TGTGCCAGCAGTGTTCGGGGGGCGTACCAAGAGACCCAGTACTTC	CASSVRGAYQETQYF
TRBV19	TRBJ2-5	-	-	TGTGCCAGTAGTTTGGGGACTCAGTACCAAGAGACCCAGTACTTC	CASSLGTQYQETQYF
TRBV29-1	TRBJ1-1	-	TRBD1	TGCAGCGTTGGACAGGGGGCCACTGAAGCTTTCTTT	CSVGQGATEAFF
TRBV7-3	TRBJ2-7	once	TRBD1	TGTGCCAGCAGCCGGGGACAGGGCTACGAGCAGTACTTC	CASSRGQGYEQYF
TRBV10-3	TRBJ2-5	-	TRBD1	TGTGCCATCAGTGAGGGACAGGGGAGGGGAGAGACCCAGTACTTC	CAISEGQGRGETQYF
TRBV10-3	TRBJ2-1	-	TRBD1	TGTGCCATCAGTGATCTGGACAGGGTCTCCTACAATGAGCAGTTCTTC	CAISDLDRVSYNEQFF
TRBV6-5	TRBJ1-1	once	TRBD1	TGTGCCAGCAGAACGGGACAGTCGAACACTGAAGCTTTCTTT	CASRTGQSNTEAFF
TRBV7-9	TRBJ1-2	once	TRBD1	TGTGCCAGCAGCTTCGGACAGGGAACATATGGCTACACCTTC	CASSFGQGTYGYTF
TRBV6-6	TRBJ1-1	-	-	TGTGCCAGCACCAGGAACACTGAAGCTTTCTTT	CASTRNTEAFF
TRBV6-5	TRBJ2-7	-	-	TGTGCCAGCACTGGAGGGACCTCTTCAATCTACGAGCAGTACTTC	CASTGGTSSIYEQYF
TRBV6-5	TRBJ1-5	-	-	TGTGCCAGCCAGCGGCTTTATAGCAATCAGCCCCAGCATTTT	CASQRLYSNQPQHF
TRBV5-1	TRBJ1-1	-	-	TGCGCCAGCAGGATTGACATGAACACTGAAGCTTTCTTT	CASRIDMNTEAFF
TRBV28	TRBJ1-5	-	TRBD1	TGTGCCAGCACCGACAGGGGGGGTAATCAGCCCCAGCATTTT	CASTDRGGNQPQHF
TRBV28	TRBJ1-4	-	-	TGTGCCAGCACCAGGGGATATACTAATGAAAAACTGTTTTTT	CASTRGYTNEKLFF
TRBV3-1/TRBV3-2	TRBJ2-3	-	TRBD2	TGTGCCAGCAGCCAGACAAGCGGGGGGGCCAGGAATACGCAGTATTTT	CASSQTSGGARNTQYF
TRBV16	TRBJ2-7	-	TRBD1	TGTGCCAGCAGCCACCGAGACAGGGCCTACGAGCAGTACTTC	CASSHRDRAYEQYF
TRBV19	TRBJ1-1	-	TRBD1	TGTGCCAGTAGATCTCGACAGGGTATGGATACTGAAGCTTTCTTT	CASRSRQGMDTEAFF
TRBV9	TRBJ2-3	-	TRBD1	TGTGCCAGCAGCGTCGGGCCTCCGGGACAGGGCAGAGATACGCAGTATTTT	CASSVGPPGQGRDTQYF
TRBV3-1/TRBV3-2	TRBJ2-2	-	-	TGTGCCAGCAGCCAAGGCAGGGTAGCCGGGGAGCTGTTTTTT	CASSQGRVAGELFF